This paragraph covers one TCR beta chain sequence. The antigen is not known. The table came from immunoSEQ multiplex PCR; TCRdb's copy has only in-frame clones and leaves some out. The sample holds 150,000 to 200,000 clones; around nine tenths are singletons and the top ten take roughly 1.4%. The CDR3 is 15 amino acids. Losses at the gene ends were 0 bases for V and 2 bases for J; bases not matched to a gene: 4. The germline V gene encodes CDR1 LGHNA and CDR2 YNFKEQ. This sample was included in a study of cytomegalovirus exposure and HLA in healthy donors. General study results and limits: Generally TCR sequences proved uncommon, though certain public TCRs appeared in numerous donors. A few chains tied to CMV proved CMV antigen-specific in vitro. Listed as cytomegalovirus-associated were 164 TCR beta chains.

Sequences were obtained from PBMCs. This clonotype was sampled from a woman in her twenties or thirties in good health and CMV-seronegative. The chain recombines TRBV4-2 with TRBJ2-7; 7 bases line up with TRBD1. The CDR3 sequence: CASSQDPGTAYEQYF. The CDR3 nucleotides read TGTGCCAGCAGCCAAGATCCCGGGACAGCCTACGAGCAGTACTTC.